The following is a T cell receptor (beta chain) sequence with its context. The data stem from a study of cytomegalovirus exposure and HLA in healthy donors. Study summary: Drawn from HLA-typed donors, about 85 million unique TCRs were held in an early data release.

Trimming stripped 4 bases from V and 6 bases from J, with 13 bases between. Germline V gives CDR1 KGHSH, CDR2 LQKENI. This CDR3 region has 14 residues. PCR primers comprised 60 Vbeta and 13 Jbeta primers. Only in-frame clones appear in the TCRdb table, and some are missing; sequencing was by immunoSEQ multiplex PCR. The data contain 95,000 to 100,000 clones, roughly three quarters of them singletons. This TCR came from a female donor in good health and CMV-seronegative. Sequenced: PBMCs. The gene calls are TRBV18 and TRBJ2-4; maybe TRBD1 (6 bases). The CDR3 DNA is TGTGCCAGCTCACAACAGGGCTCCTTAAACATTCAGTACTTC. Protein sequence: CASSQQGSLNIQYF.